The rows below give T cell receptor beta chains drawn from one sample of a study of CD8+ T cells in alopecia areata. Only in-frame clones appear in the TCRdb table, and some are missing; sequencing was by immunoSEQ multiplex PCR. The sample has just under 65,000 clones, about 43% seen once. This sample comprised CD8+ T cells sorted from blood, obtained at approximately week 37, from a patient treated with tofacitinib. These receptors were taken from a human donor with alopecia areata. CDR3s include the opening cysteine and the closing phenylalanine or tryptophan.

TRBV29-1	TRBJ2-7	CSVLIPGTGTYEQYF
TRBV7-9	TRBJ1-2	CASSWTGINYGYTF
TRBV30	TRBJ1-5	CAWSADQGRVSNQPQHF
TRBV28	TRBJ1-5	CASRSATGDRVKQPQHF
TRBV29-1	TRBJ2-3	CSATRGSTDTQYF
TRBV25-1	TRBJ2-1	CASSNNEQFF
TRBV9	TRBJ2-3	CASSAAGTGVTDTQYF
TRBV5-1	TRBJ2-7	CASSLTAPSYEQYF
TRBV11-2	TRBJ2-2	CASSSTGFGTGELFF
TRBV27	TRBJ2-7	CASSLEKASYEQYF
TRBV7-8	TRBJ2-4	CASSQGSDPLAKNIQYF
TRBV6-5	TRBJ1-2	CASWANYGYTF
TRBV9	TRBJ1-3	CASSEWGSGNTIYF
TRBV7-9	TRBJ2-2	CASSQTVNTGELFF
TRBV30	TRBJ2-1	CAWSVTSGRFNEQFF
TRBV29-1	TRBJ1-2	CSVEDMGTDGYTF
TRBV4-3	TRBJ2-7	CASSRTGAPEDIEQYF
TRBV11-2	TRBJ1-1	CASSAGQGYTEAFF
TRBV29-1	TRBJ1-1	CSVEDSGFIIEAFF
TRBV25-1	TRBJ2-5	CASSRTDQETQYF
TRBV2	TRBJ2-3	CATIGRDVSTDTQYF
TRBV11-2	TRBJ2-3	CASSLDGTRGSTDTQYF
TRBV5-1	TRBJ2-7	CASSLGPSEGTAGLYEQYF
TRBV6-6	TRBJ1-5	CASKPRGVSNQPQHF
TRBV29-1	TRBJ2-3	CSATTISTDTQYF
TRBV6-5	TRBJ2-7	CASSYEAGVGEQYF
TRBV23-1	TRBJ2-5	CASSLGSKETQYF
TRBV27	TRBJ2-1	CASSLATSGIREQFF
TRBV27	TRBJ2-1	CASSLGADSYNEQFF
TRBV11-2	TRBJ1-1	CASTLGNTEAFF
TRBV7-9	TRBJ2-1	CASSPGTSAFYEQFF
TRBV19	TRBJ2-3	CASSIDPGTAADTQYF
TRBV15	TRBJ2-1	CATSRVQGRNEQFF
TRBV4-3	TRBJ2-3	CASSQDSSGTQYF
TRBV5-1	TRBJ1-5	CASSWTGPYSNQPQHF
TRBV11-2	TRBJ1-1	CASSGGGVEAFF
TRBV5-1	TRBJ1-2	CASSLAEAVGGYTF
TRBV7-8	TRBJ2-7	CASSLATHEQYF
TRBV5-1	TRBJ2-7	CASSPGTSGYYEQYF
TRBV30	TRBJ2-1	CAWGSYEQFF
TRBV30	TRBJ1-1	CAWSEGQGMYRSTEAFF
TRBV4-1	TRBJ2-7	CASSQDRGTVAYEQYF
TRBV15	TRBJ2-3	CATSRARGADTQYF
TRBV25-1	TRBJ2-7	CASSWGSEQYF
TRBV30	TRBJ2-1	CACATRGSYNEQFF
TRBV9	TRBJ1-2	CASSVDGRPWDGYTF
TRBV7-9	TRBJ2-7	CASSSGEQPVDEQYF
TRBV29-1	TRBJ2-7	CSVELARNSYEQYF
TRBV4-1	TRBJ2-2	CASSQLGTAGTGELFF
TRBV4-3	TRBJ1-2	CASGSGTRGYGYTF
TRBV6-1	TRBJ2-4	CASSPGANIQYF
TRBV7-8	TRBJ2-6	CASSLAGSGANVLTF